The clone carrying this T cell receptor beta chain turned up a few times. Its antigen remains unknown. CDR3 size: 16 residues. With V trimmed by 4 bases and J by 6 bases, 7 bases remained unmatched. Looked up from germline, CDR1 is SGHRS and CDR2 is YFSETQ. Researchers took RNA transcripts and amplified the TCR beta CDR3 regions from them. Carried out on the TCR CDR3, a first-round RT-PCR used the HTBI primer set. TCRdb re-called the multiplex PCR reads through MiXCR, storing one row per CDR3 protein. The table lists 650,000 to 850,000 distinct CDR3 sequences, roughly a sixth of them singletons. This entry is derived from a study of T cells in Graves' hyperthyroidism and ophthalmopathy. The overall study: Before treatment of any kind, peripheral blood was taken at initial diagnosis.

Whole-study results and caveats: In the blood, most expanded thyroid clonotypes above 0.001 appeared as well.

The sample taken for sequencing was blood. The TCR comes from a woman aged 50 to 65 with Graves' hyperthyroidism that later progressed to Graves' ophthalmopathy. V usage is TRBV5-1 and J usage is TRBJ2-1; TRBD2 matches 13 bases. CDR3: CASSQMTSGGPNEQFF. DNA for the CDR3: TGCGCCAGCAGCCAAATGACTAGCGGGGGGCCCAATGAGCAGTTCTTC.